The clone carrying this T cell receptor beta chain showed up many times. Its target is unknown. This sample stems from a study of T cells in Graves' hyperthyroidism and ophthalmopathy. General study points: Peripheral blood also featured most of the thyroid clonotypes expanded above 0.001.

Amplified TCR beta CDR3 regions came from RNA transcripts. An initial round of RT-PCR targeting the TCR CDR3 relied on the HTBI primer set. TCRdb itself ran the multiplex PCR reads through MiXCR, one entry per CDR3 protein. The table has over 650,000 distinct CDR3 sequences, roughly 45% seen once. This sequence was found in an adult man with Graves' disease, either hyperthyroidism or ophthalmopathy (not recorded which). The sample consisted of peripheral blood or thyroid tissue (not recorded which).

The CDR3 DNA follows: TGCAGCGTTGAGGTTCTGGACCAGAGTGGCTACACCTTC. It yields the protein CSVEVLDQSGYTF. The rearrangement uses TRBV29-1 and TRBJ1-2, with D uncertain. Germline V gene sequence: CDR1 SQVTM, CDR2 ANQGSEA. The CDR3 spans 13 residues. Trimming shortened V by 3 bases and J by 7 bases, and 15 bases separated the two germline ends.